The 22 T cell receptor beta chains presented below share a single source sample, sequenced in a study of read filtering for tumor transcriptome and immune sequencing. This library used roughly 0.4 ug RNA and molecular barcoded adaptors spanning alpha/delta and beta/gamma chains. MiXCR, run by TCRdb on the reads, gives a single entry per CDR3 protein. The sample has approximately 43,000 distinct CDR3 sequences; around 15% are singletons. The sequenced sample was a population of CD138-negative cells sorted from bone marrow. The receptors stem from a donor aged 40 or over with multiple myeloma.

This clonotype showed up many times. The chain combines TRBV7-9 with TRBJ2-1; D gene unclear. Trimming pared 1 base from V and 6 bases from J, leaving 13 bases between. This CDR3 comprises 15 residues. Germline values: CDR1 SEHNR, CDR2 FQNEAQ (reference sequence). CDR3 amino acids: CASSLGTKRINEQFF. In DNA, the CDR3 is TGTGCCAGCAGCTTAGGGACCAAACGGATCAATGAGCAGTTCTTC.

This clonotype occurred a few times. The rearrangement joins TRBV10-3 to TRBJ1-6; D is unresolved. Per the germline V gene, CDR1 is ENHRY and CDR2 is SYGVKD. Trimming pared 3 bases from V and 0 bases from J, leaving 6 bases between. The CDR3 runs to 15 residues. This CDR3 is CAISDRSSYNSPLHF. DNA for the CDR3: TGTGCCATCAGTGACCGGAGCTCCTATAATTCACCCCTCCACTTT.

To note about this clonotype: A read error is likely, as this CDR3 ends without the conserved phenylalanine or tryptophan. This rearrangement joins TRBV4-1 to TRBJ1-1; 7 positions match TRBD1. Germline assignment: CDR1 MGHRA and CDR2 YSYEKL. The CDR3 has 13 amino acids. The CDR3 loop reads CTSSPPGQLIAFL. The CDR3 DNA follows: TGCACCAGCAGCCCCCCGGGACAGTTGATCGCTTTCCTT.

This clonotype was counted ten times or more. This CDR3 is CSARSSGSDNEQFF. The CDR3 DNA reads TGCAGTGCTAGAAGTAGCGGGAGCGACAATGAGCAGTTCTTC. The rearrangement uses TRBV20-1 and TRBJ2-1; 9 bases line up with TRBD2. The V gene end was trimmed by 2 bases and the J gene end by 5 bases; junction bases not matched to a gene: 4. Germline V lookup: CDR1 DFQATT, CDR2 SNEGSKA (reference sequence). The CDR3 has 14 residues.

This clonotype appeared many times. This chain joins TRBV7-8 and TRBJ2-1, with 10 bases that match TRBD2. The trim removed 5 bases at V and 9 bases at J, leaving 7 bases unmatched. The germline CDR1 and CDR2 sequences are SGHVS and FQNEAQ. There are 14 residues in the CDR3. The CDR3 bases are TGTGCCAGCAGCAAGGGACTAGCGTTCGGTGAGCAGTTCTTC. Translating it yields CASSKGLAFGEQFF.

As to this clonotype: A much larger clone sits a single nucleotide away, making a read error possible. The chain uses TRBV19 and TRBJ2-3; no definite D call. Germline V lookup: CDR1 LNHDA, CDR2 SQIVND (reference sequence). The CDR3 runs 14 residues. The V gene lost 6 bases and the J gene lost 4 bases, with 14 bases spanning the gap. In DNA form, the CDR3 reads TGTGCCAGTAGCTCTATGCTTGGGGCAGATACGCAGTATTTT. The encoded protein is CASSSMLGADTQYF. Filled out from reference TRBV19 and TRBJ2-3, the complete variable domain reads DGGITQSPKYLFRKEGQNVTLSCEQNLNHDAMYWYRQDPGQGLRLIYYSQIVNDFQKGDIAEGYSVSREKKESFPLTVTSAQKNPTAFYLCASSSMLGADTQYFGPGTRLTVL.

This clonotype occurred once. V usage is TRBV7-2 and J usage is TRBJ2-3; no reliable D call. The CDR3 sequence is 15 residues long. CDR1 and CDR2 from the germline V gene are SGHTA and FQGNSA. V was shortened by 2 bases and J by 3 bases, with 12 bases between the two germline ends. The CDR3 here is CASSLRWPITDTQYF. For the CDR3, the DNA is TGTGCCAGCAGCTTAAGGTGGCCCATTACAGATACGCAGTATTTT.

This clonotype was picked up many times. The rearrangement joins TRBV2 to TRBJ1-4; 12 bases map to TRBD1. Germline CDR1 SNHLY, CDR2 FYNNEI. The V segment lost 4 bases and the J segment 0 bases; nucleotides outside the gene matches: 6. This CDR3 contains 18 residues. CDR3 sequence: CASSAGTGGYATNEKLFF. The CDR3 DNA follows: TGTGCCAGCAGTGCCGGGACAGGGGGCTATGCAACTAATGAAAAACTGTTTTTT.

This clonotype was detected a few times. The genes are TRBV5-1 and TRBJ2-7; 9 bases fit TRBD1. Looked up from germline, CDR1 is SGHRS and CDR2 is YFSETQ. V trimming: 0 bases; J trimming: 1 base; junction bases outside the gene matches: 2. The CDR3 totals 15 residues. CDR3: CASSLAGTGSYEQYF. The CDR3 region has the DNA TGCGCCAGCAGCTTGGCGGGGACAGGGTCCTACGAGCAGTACTTC.

CDR3 amino acids: CASSIGSRGPYNEQFF. The DNA for the CDR3 is TGTGCCAGTAGTATAGGTTCCAGGGGGCCCTACAATGAGCAGTTCTTC. This chain connects TRBV19 to TRBJ2-1; 8 nucleotides line up with TRBD1. Germline lookup yields CDR1 LNHDA and CDR2 SQIVND (reference sequence). The CDR3 consists of 16 residues. The V segment lost 1 base and the J segment 2 bases; nucleotides outside the gene matches: 4. The variable domain in full, with the rest retrieved from reference TRBV19 and TRBJ2-1, is DGGITQSPKYLFRKEGQNVTLSCEQNLNHDAMYWYRQDPGQGLRLIYYSQIVNDFQKGDIAEGYSVSREKKESFPLTVTSAQKNPTAFYLCASSIGSRGPYNEQFFGPGTRLTVL.

The sample holds many counts of this clonotype. The chain employs TRBV10-1 and TRBJ2-4; 9 bases agree with TRBD2. J was trimmed by 14 bases and V by 3 bases; bases with no gene match: 2. The germline V gene has CDR1 WNHNN and CDR2 SYGVQD (reference sequence). The CDR3 loop spans 11 amino acids. The CDR3 nucleotides are TGCGCCAGCAGTGACGCTAGCGGGAAGTACTTC. It encodes CASSDASGKYF.

This clonotype was counted ten times or more. DNA of the CDR3: TGTGCCAGCAGCCTTACACTAGCGGGAGAGGAGTTCTTC. It codes for CASSLTLAGEEFF. The chain uses TRBV7-3 and TRBJ2-1; TRBD2 agrees at 11 bases. V was pared by 5 bases and J by 14 bases, with 8 bases of the junction left unmatched. Germline-derived CDR1 and CDR2 are SGHTA and FQGTGA. The CDR3 loop spans 13 amino acids.

In this sample, this clonotype turned up a few times. This may be a read error, as it is one base from a much larger clone. This chain connects TRBV7-2 to TRBJ1-5; TRBD1 agrees at 7 bases. V lost 8 bases to trimming and J lost 0 bases; unmatched junction nucleotides: 10. Germline CDR1 reads SGHTA; CDR2 reads FQGNSA. The CDR3 has 16 amino acids. CDR3 nucleotide sequence: TGTGCCAGCGGCCCGCGACAGGGTGCTAGCAATCAGCCCCAGCATTTT. Amino acid sequence: CASGPRQGASNQPQHF.

Of note for this clonotype: The junction departs from the called germline gene at one end, perhaps through a read error. The rearrangement links TRBV7-2 to TRBJ2-5; TRBD2 matches at 12 bases. The CDR3 is 22 residues long. The V gene's germline CDR1 is SGHTA and CDR2 FQGNSA. The CDR3 coding sequence is TGTGCCAGCAGCCTACTCTCCGCTTTGGGACTAGCGGGTGATAATCTCCAACAGACCCAATACTTC. Amino acid sequence: CASSLLSALGLAGDNLQQTQYF.

This clonotype was detected many times. The chain is built from TRBV5-1 and TRBJ2-7; 7 bases map to TRBD1. The CDR3 is 15 amino acids. The junction had 9 bases not matched to a gene; V was cut back by 3 bases and J by 3 bases. Germline CDR1 SGHRS, CDR2 YFSETQ. CDR3 amino acids: CASSWPSTGVYEQYF. In DNA form, the CDR3 reads TGCGCCAGCAGCTGGCCCTCCACAGGGGTCTACGAGCAGTACTTC.

This clonotype was observed at least ten times. This chain links TRBV20-1 with TRBJ1-1, with D possibly matching TRBD1 (5 bases). The CDR3 runs to 15 residues. V gave up 3 bases and J gave up 3 bases, with 17 bases separating them. Germline V gene sequence: CDR1 DFQATT, CDR2 SNEGSKA (reference sequence). The CDR3 loop reads CSARALGGGYTEAFF. The DNA of the CDR3 is TGCAGTGCTAGGGCCCTGGGGGGGGGGTACACTGAAGCTTTCTTT.

This clonotype was counted many times. The chain combines TRBV28 with TRBJ2-3; D unresolved. CDR1 is MDHEN and CDR2 is SYDVKM in the germline V gene. V lost 6 bases, J lost 3 bases, and 10 bases lay in between. The CDR3 contains 13 residues. The CDR3 loop is CASRSIGTDTQYF. CDR3 nucleotides: TGTGCCAGCAGATCCATCGGGACAGATACGCAGTATTTT.

In this sample, this clonotype turned up many times. The chain is built from TRBV10-3 and TRBJ2-5, with TRBD1 matching 10 bases. V was pared by 3 bases and J by 5 bases, with 9 bases of the junction left unmatched. Germline values: CDR1 ENHRY, CDR2 SYGVKD. This CDR3 region has 16 residues. The CDR3 DNA follows: TGTGCCATCAGTGACCGAGGGACAGGGGAGGGGGAGACCCAGTACTTC. Its translation: CAISDRGTGEGETQYF.

Ten or more counts support this clonotype. The J gene is TRBJ2-1, the V gene TRBV30; 8 bases are shared with TRBD2. Germline-derived CDR1 and CDR2 are GTSNPN and SVGIG (reference sequence). The CDR3 spans 16 residues. After removal of 2 bases from V and 3 bases from J, the junction contained 9 bases not matched to a gene. The CDR3 DNA sequence: TGTGCCTGGAGTCGCGCTAGCGGGCCCTTCTACAATGAGCAGTTCTTC. It yields the protein CAWSRASGPFYNEQFF.

This clonotype was seen repeatedly, ten times or more. V is TRBV5-1 and J is TRBJ2-7; 11 nucleotides align to TRBD2. This CDR3 region has 15 residues. V was clipped by 3 bases and J by 6 bases; unmatched bases: 8. CDR1 and CDR2 (germline): SGHRS, YFSETQ. DNA of the CDR3: TGCGCCAGCAGCTCAGTAGCGGGAGGGGCCGGCGAGCAGTACTTC. It translates to CASSSVAGGAGEQYF.

This clonotype was detected many times. V and J are TRBV20-1 and TRBJ2-3; 8 bases fit TRBD2. Germline loops: CDR1 DFQATT, CDR2 SNEGSKA (reference sequence). The CDR3 length is 17 residues. V gave up 1 base and J gave up 2 bases; unmatched junction bases: 11. Here the CDR3 reads CSARVLPTSEITDTQYF. The CDR3 nucleotides are TGCAGTGCTAGAGTCCTACCGACTAGCGAAATCACAGATACGCAGTATTTT.

This clonotype was seen a handful of times. The chain uses TRBV4-3 and TRBJ2-1; D ambiguous. CDR3 length: 18 amino acids. Between the trimmed V and J ends, which lost 3 bases and 6 bases, there was a span of 24 bases. The germline V gene has CDR1 LGHNA and CDR2 YSLEER. CDR3 DNA sequence: TGCGCCAGCAGCCAGGTTAGGTCACAATTAATTCGCCCCAATGAGCAGTTCTTC. Protein: CASSQVRSQLIRPNEQFF.